These T cell receptor beta chains were read from a single sample in a study of a mutant IDH1 vaccine in newly diagnosed glioma. Here immunoSEQ multiplex PCR was the method, and the copy in TCRdb shows in-frame clones only, minus some. The sample consists of 50,000 to 60,000 clones, roughly 90% of them appearing once. Their specific antigens are unknown. Sequencing was performed on PBMCs, taken from a glioma patient whose treatment included an IDH1 peptide vaccine. The receptors come from a man over 45 with glioma. The CDR3 runs from the conserved cysteine through the conserved F or W. A D gene is named only where the DNA matches it firmly. Clone sizes are given selectively: once, few, many, or a class where the clone is expanded.

cdr3_aa cdr3_nt j_call v_call d_call clone_size
CASSLASGAGQPQHF TGTGCCAGCAGCTTAGCGTCGGGGGCTGGTCAGCCCCAGCATTTT TRBJ1-5 TRBV7-6 NA NA
CASSLEGYTGELFF TGTGCTAGCAGCTTAGAGGGCTACACCGGGGAGCTGTTTTTT TRBJ2-2 TRBV7-7 NA NA
CASSLGGSGYNEQFF TGTGCCAGCAGCTTGGGGGGTAGCGGCTACAATGAGCAGTTCTTC TRBJ2-1 TRBV5-5 NA NA
CASGTGSTDTQYF TGCGCCAGCGGGACTGGATCCACAGATACGCAGTATTTT TRBJ2-3 TRBV5-1 NA NA
CASRRTTGGAEKLFF TGTGCCAGCCGCAGGACGACCGGGGGGGCTGAAAAACTGTTTTTT TRBJ1-4 TRBV6-5 NA NA
CASSYVGPTEAFF TGTGCCAGCAGTTATGTAGGGCCCACTGAAGCTTTCTTT TRBJ1-1 TRBV6-5 NA NA
CASSLEIGWANYGYTF TGTGCCAGCAGCTTAGAAATCGGGTGGGCTAACTATGGCTACACCTTC TRBJ1-2 TRBV11-2 NA NA
CASSRVRTLLNEQFF TGTGCCAGTAGTAGGGTCAGAACGCTACTCAATGAGCAGTTCTTC TRBJ2-1 TRBV19 NA NA
CASSSDGRYYEQYF TGCGCCAGCAGCTCAGACGGACGCTACTACGAGCAGTACTTC TRBJ2-7 TRBV5-1 NA NA
CASSLGTSGRDTQYF TGCGCCAGCAGCCTCGGGACTAGCGGTAGAGATACGCAGTATTTT TRBJ2-3 TRBV4-1 TRBD2 NA
CASSESHYGYTF TGTGCCAGCAGTGAAAGTCACTATGGCTACACCTTC TRBJ1-2 TRBV2 NA NA
CASIGTASGTGELFF TGTGCCAGCATTGGGACAGCCTCGGGTACCGGGGAGCTGTTTTTT TRBJ2-2 TRBV2 TRBD1 NA
CASRRGTGGELFF TGCGCCAGCAGACGTGGAACAGGGGGTGAACTGTTTTTT TRBJ1-4 TRBV4-1 TRBD1 NA
CASSYVRSNTEAFF TGTGCCAGTAGCTATGTCCGGTCGAACACTGAAGCTTTCTTT TRBJ1-1 TRBV19 NA NA
CASSRDRGLYNEQFF TGTGCCAGCAGTCGGGACAGGGGGCTCTACAATGAGCAGTTCTTC TRBJ2-1 TRBV27 TRBD1 NA
CASSSPVSGSNEQYF TGTGCCAGCAGTTCCCCGGTTAGCGGGAGCAACGAGCAGTACTTC TRBJ2-7 TRBV27 TRBD2 NA
CASSLVQGNTGELFF TGTGCCAGCAGCTTAGTGCAGGGGAACACCGGGGAGCTGTTTTTT TRBJ2-2 TRBV7-9 NA NA
CASSAEGRLNTEAFF TGCGCCAGCAGTGCAGAGGGCAGATTGAACACTGAAGCTTTCTTT TRBJ1-1 TRBV5-1 NA NA
CASSFSTGQPNTGELFF TGTGCCAGCAGCTTTTCGACAGGGCAACCGAACACCGGGGAGCTGTTTTTT TRBJ2-2 TRBV11-2 TRBD1 NA
CARHGAFTDTQYF TGTGCCAGGCACGGGGCATTCACAGATACGCAGTATTTT TRBJ2-3 TRBV27 NA NA
CASRRGGYNTEAFF TGTGCCAGCAGGAGGGGGGGCTACAACACTGAAGCTTTCTTT TRBJ1-1 TRBV5-4 NA NA
CASRQDHTDTQYF TGCGCCAGCAGGCAAGATCACACAGATACGCAGTATTTT TRBJ2-3 TRBV10-1 NA NA
CASSQGPGRHHYEQYF TGCGCCAGCAGCCAAGGCCCGGGACGGCACCACTACGAGCAGTACTTC TRBJ2-7 TRBV4-3 NA NA
CASEDRDRSSYEQYF TGTGCCAGCGAAGACCGGGACAGGAGCTCCTACGAGCAGTACTTC TRBJ2-7 TRBV5-4 TRBD1 NA
CASSPGVVGSYEQYF TGTGCCAGCAGCCCTGGGGTGGTCGGTTCCTACGAGCAGTACTTC TRBJ2-7 TRBV28 NA NA
CASSSGVPNEKLFF TGCGCCAGCAGCAGTGGGGTCCCTAATGAAAAACTGTTTTTT TRBJ1-4 TRBV5-1 NA once
CASSLEARARSGNTIYF TGTGCCAGCAGCTTAGAGGCCAGGGCACGGTCTGGAAACACCATATATTTT TRBJ1-3 TRBV7-6 NA NA
CASSLSSVRYGYTF TGTGCCAGCAGTTTATCCTCAGTGAGGTATGGCTACACCTTC TRBJ1-2 TRBV28 NA NA
CASSQVGPEDEKLFF TGCGCCAGCAGCCAAGTGGGGCCAGAAGATGAAAAACTGTTTTTT TRBJ1-4 TRBV4-1 NA NA
CASSNPGTESEKLFF TGTGCCAGCAGCAACCCCGGGACAGAGAGTGAAAAACTGTTTTTT TRBJ1-4 TRBV5-6 TRBD1 NA
CASSQVDRGGPSTEAFF TGCGCCAGCAGCCAAGTCGATAGGGGGGGACCGAGCACTGAAGCTTTCTTT TRBJ1-1 TRBV4-1 NA NA
CASSYDNANTGELFF TGTGCCAGCAGTTACGACAACGCGAACACCGGGGAGCTGTTTTTT TRBJ2-2 TRBV6-6 NA NA
CASSWGTGVSYEQYF TGTGCCAGCAGCTGGGGGACAGGGGTCTCCTACGAGCAGTACTTC TRBJ2-7 TRBV5-6 TRBD1 NA
CAIHGRGNEQFF TGTGCCATCCATGGTCGGGGTAATGAGCAGTTCTTC TRBJ2-1 TRBV10-3 NA NA
CSARETAGIF TGCAGTGCTAGGGAGACAGCGGGCATTTTT TRBJ1-1 TRBV20-1 NA NA
CASSLGVRAEETQYF TGTGCCAGCAGCCTTGGGGTAAGAGCTGAAGAGACCCAGTACTTC TRBJ2-5 TRBV4-2 NA NA
CASALRGAYEQYF TGTGCCAGCGCGCTCCGGGGGGCCTACGAGCAGTACTTC TRBJ2-7 TRBV27 TRBD2 NA
CASSLAQGRVGGYTF TGTGCCAGCAGCCTAGCCCAGGGTCGAGTGGGGGGCTACACCTTC TRBJ1-2 TRBV2 NA once
CASSQVGQGRSGNTIYF TGTGCCAGCAGCCAAGTGGGACAGGGGCGCTCTGGAAACACCATATATTTT TRBJ1-3 TRBV4-2 TRBD1 NA
CASSTGTANTGELFF TGTGCCAGTAGCACAGGGACAGCGAACACCGGGGAGCTGTTTTTT TRBJ2-2 TRBV19 TRBD1 NA
CASSLGPVSEAFF TGTGCCAGCAGCTTAGGCCCCGTCTCTGAAGCTTTCTTT TRBJ1-1 TRBV7-3 NA NA
CASSSSVGGGYTF TGTGCCAGCAGCTCCTCTGTGGGAGGTGGCTACACCTTC TRBJ1-2 TRBV7-9 NA NA
CASNRGDTDTQYF TGTGCCAGCAACAGGGGGGACACAGATACGCAGTATTTT TRBJ2-3 TRBV2 TRBD1 NA